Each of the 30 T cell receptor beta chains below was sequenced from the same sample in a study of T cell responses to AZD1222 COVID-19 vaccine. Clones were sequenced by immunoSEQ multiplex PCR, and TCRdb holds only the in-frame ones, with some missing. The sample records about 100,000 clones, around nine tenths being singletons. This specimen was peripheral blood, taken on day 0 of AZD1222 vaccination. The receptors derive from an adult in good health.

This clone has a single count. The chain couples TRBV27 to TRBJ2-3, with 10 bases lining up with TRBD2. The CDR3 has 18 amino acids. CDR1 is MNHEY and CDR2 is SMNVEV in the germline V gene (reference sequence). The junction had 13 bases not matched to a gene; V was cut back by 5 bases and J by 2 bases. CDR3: CASSPGRFSGGITDTQYF. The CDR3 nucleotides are TGTGCCAGCAGTCCCGGGCGGTTTAGCGGGGGGATCACAGATACGCAGTATTTT.

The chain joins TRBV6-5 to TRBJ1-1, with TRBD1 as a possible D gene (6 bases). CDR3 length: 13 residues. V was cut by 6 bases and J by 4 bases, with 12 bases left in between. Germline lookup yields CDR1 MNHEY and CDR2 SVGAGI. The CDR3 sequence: CASRSRGGTEAFF. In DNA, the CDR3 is TGTGCCAGCAGATCTAGGGGGGGCACTGAAGCTTTCTTT.

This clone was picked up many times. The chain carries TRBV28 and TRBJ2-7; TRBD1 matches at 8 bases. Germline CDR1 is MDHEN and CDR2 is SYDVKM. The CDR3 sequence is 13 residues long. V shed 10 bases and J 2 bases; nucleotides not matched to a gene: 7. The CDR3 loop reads CATESDRAYEQYF. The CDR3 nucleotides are TGTGCCACCGAGTCGGACAGGGCCTACGAGCAGTACTTC.

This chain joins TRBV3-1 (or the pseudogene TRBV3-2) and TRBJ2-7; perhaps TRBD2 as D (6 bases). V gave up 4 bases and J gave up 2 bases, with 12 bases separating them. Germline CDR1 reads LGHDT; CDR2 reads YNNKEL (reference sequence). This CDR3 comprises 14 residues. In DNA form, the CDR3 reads TGTGCCAGCAGCCTGGGGTCGGGGGCCTACGAGCAGTACTTC. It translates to CASSLGSGAYEQYF.

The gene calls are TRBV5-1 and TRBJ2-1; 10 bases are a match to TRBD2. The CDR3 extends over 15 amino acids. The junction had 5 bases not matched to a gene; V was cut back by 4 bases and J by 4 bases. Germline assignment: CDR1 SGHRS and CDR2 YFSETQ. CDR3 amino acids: CASSRTSGLYNEQFF. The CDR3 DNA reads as TGCGCCAGCAGCAGGACTAGCGGTCTTTACAATGAGCAGTTCTTC.

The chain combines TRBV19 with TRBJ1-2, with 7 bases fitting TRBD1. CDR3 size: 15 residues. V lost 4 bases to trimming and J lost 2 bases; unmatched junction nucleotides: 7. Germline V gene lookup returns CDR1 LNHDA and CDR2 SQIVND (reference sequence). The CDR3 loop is CASSTPAQGNYGYTF. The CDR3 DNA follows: TGTGCCAGTAGTACCCCTGCACAGGGGAACTATGGCTACACCTTC.

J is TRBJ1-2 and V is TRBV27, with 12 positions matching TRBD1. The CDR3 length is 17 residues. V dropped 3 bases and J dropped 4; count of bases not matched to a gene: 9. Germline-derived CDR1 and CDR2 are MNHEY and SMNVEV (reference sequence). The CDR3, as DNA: TGTGCCAGCAGTTTCCAGTCATCGGGACAGGGGGCCTATGGCTACACCTTC. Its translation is CASSFQSSGQGAYGYTF.

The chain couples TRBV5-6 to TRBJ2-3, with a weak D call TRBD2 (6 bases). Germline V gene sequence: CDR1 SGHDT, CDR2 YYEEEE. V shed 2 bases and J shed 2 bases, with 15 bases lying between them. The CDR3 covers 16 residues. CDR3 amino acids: CASSFKTSSYTDTQYF. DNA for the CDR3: TGTGCCAGCAGCTTCAAGACTAGTTCTTACACAGATACGCAGTATTTT.

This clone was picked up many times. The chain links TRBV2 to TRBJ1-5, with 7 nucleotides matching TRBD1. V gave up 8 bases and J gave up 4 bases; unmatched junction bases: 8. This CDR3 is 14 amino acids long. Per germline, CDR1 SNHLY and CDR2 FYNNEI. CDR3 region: CASRGQTYNQPQHF. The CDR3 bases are TGTGCCAGCCGGGGACAGACCTATAATCAGCCCCAGCATTTT.

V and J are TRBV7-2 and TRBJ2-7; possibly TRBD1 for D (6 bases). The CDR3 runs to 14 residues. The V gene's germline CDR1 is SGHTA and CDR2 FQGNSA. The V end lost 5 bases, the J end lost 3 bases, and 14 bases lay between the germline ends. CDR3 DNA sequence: TGTGCCAGCAGCACCCGGACAGAAGGCTACGAGCAGTACTTC. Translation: CASSTRTEGYEQYF.

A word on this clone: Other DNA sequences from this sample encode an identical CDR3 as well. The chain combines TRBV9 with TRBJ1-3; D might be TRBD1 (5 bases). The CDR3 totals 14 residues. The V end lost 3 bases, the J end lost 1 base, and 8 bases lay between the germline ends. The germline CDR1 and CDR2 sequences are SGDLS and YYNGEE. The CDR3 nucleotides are TGTGCCAGCAGCGCTCAGGGATCTGGAAACACCATATATTTT. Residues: CASSAQGSGNTIYF. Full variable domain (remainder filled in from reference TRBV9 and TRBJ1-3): DSGVTQTPKHLITATGQRVTLRCSPRSGDLSVYWYQQSLDQGLQFLIQYYNGEERAKGNILERFSAQQFPDLHSELNLSSLELGDSALYFCASSAQGSGNTIYFGEGSWLTVV.

The CDR3 here is CASSLNRGGSVESSYNEQFF. The CDR3 DNA reads TGTGCCAGCAGCCTTAATCGGGGAGGGTCGGTCGAGAGCTCCTACAATGAGCAGTTCTTC. The chain recombines TRBV7-3 with TRBJ2-1; 7 nucleotides line up with TRBD2. Germline V CDR1 and CDR2: SGHTA, FQGTGA. The CDR3 consists of 20 residues. The V and J ends lost 5 bases and 0 bases, in that order; junction bases with no gene match: 19.

The CDR3 DNA reads TGTGCCAGCAGCCCCCAAGATACGCAGTATTTT. Its protein product is CASSPQDTQYF. This chain uses TRBV7-6 with TRBJ2-3; no clear D gene. From germline, CDR1 is SGHVS and CDR2 FNYEAQ. The V and J ends lost 5 bases and 5 bases respectively, with 5 bases between them. The CDR3 consists of 11 residues.

CDR3: CASSLAGQRPNEQYF. DNA of the CDR3: TGTGCCAGCAGTTTGGCGGGGCAGAGACCGAACGAGCAGTACTTC. The chain combines TRBV27 with TRBJ2-7, with D possibly TRBD2 on 6 matching bases. Germline CDR1 reads MNHEY; CDR2 reads SMNVEV (reference sequence). Trimming shortened V by 3 bases and J by 5 bases, and 17 bases separated the two germline ends. The CDR3 runs 15 residues.

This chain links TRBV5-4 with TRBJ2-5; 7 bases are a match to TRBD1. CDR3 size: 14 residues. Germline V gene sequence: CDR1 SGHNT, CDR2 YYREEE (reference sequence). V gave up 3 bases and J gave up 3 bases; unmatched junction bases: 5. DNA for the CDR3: TGTGCCAGCAGCTCTAAGGGGGCAGAAGAGACCCAGTACTTC. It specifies CASSSKGAEETQYF.

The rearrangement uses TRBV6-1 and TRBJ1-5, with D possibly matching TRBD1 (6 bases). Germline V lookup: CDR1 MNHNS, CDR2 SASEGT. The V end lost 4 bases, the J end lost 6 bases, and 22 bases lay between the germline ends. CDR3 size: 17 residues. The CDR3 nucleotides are TGTGCCAGCAGTGGACGCGCGTACCGGGACACGCGTCAGCCCCAGCATTTT. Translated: CASSGRAYRDTRQPQHF.

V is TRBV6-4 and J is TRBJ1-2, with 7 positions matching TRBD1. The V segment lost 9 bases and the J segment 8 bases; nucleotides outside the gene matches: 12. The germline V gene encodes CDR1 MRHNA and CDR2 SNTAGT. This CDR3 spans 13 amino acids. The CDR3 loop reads CASLYRGENGYTF. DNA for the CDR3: TGTGCCAGTCTATACAGGGGTGAGAACGGCTACACCTTC.

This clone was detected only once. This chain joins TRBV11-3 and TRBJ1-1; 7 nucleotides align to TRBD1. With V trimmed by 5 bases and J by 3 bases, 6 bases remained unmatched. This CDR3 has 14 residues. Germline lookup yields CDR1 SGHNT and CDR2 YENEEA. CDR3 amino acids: CASSRDSLDTEAFF. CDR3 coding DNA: TGTGCCAGCAGCCGGGACAGTTTGGACACTGAAGCTTTCTTT.

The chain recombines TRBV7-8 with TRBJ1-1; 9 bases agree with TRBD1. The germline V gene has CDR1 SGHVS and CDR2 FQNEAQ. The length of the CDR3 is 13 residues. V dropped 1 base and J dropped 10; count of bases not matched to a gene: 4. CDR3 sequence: CASSLDGDRVAFF. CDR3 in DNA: TGTGCCAGCAGCTTAGATGGGGACAGGGTAGCTTTCTTT. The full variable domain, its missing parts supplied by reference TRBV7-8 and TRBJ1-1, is GAGVSQSPRYKVAKRGQDVALRCDPISGHVSLFWYQQALGQGPEFLTYFQNEAQLDKSGLPSDRFFAERPEGSVSTLKIQRTQQEDSAVYLCASSLDGDRVAFFGQGTRLTVV.

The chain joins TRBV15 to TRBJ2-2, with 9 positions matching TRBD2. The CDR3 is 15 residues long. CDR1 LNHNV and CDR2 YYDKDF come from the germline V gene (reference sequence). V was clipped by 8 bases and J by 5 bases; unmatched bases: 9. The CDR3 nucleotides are TGTGCCACCCGAAAAGCGGGGGGTTTGACCGGGGAGCTGTTTTTT. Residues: CATRKAGGLTGELFF.

CDR3 DNA sequence: TGTGCCAGCTCACCGACAGAGAACACCGGGGAGCTGTTTTTT. Translated: CASSPTENTGELFF. The chain has TRBV18 and TRBJ2-2; D may be TRBD1 (5 bases). The CDR3 totals 14 residues. Trimming cost V 3 bases and J 1 base, with 6 bases left between them. Germline assignment: CDR1 KGHSH and CDR2 LQKENI.

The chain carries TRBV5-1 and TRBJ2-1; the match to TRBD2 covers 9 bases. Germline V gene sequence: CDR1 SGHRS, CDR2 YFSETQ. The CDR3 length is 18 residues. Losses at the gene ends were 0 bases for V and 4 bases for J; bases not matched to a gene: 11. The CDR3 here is CASSLGLAGHPLYNEQFF. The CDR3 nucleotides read TGCGCCAGCAGCTTGGGGCTAGCGGGACACCCACTGTACAATGAGCAGTTCTTC.

The CDR3 spells CASSQGFEGSNTEAFF. CDR3 DNA: TGTGCCAGCAGCCAAGGATTCGAGGGCTCGAACACTGAAGCTTTCTTT. The V call is TRBV3-1 (or the pseudogene TRBV3-2), the J call TRBJ1-1; no clear D. The CDR3 extends over 16 amino acids. V was shortened by 1 base and J by 1 base, with 13 bases between the two germline ends. CDR1 and CDR2 from the germline V gene are LGHDT and YNNKEL (reference sequence).

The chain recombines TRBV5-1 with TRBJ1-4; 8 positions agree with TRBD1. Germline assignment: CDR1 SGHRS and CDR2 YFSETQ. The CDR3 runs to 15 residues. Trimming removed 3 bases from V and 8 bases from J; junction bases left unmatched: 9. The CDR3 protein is CASSSDRGRGEKLFF. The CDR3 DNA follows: TGCGCCAGCAGCTCCGACAGGGGAAGGGGGGAAAAACTGTTTTTT.

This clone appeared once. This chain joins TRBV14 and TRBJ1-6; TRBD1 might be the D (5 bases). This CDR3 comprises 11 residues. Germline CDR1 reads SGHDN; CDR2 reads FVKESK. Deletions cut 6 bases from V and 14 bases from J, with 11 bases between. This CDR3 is CASSDGGTLHF. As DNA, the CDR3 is TGTGCCAGCAGTGATGGGGGTACCCTCCACTTT.

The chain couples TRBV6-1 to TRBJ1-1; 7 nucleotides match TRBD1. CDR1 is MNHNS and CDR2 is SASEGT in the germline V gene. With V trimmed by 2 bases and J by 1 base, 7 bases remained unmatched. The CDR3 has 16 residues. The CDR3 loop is CASSEQQGRGNTEAFF. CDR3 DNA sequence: TGTGCCAGCAGTGAACAACAGGGGCGCGGGAACACTGAAGCTTTCTTT.

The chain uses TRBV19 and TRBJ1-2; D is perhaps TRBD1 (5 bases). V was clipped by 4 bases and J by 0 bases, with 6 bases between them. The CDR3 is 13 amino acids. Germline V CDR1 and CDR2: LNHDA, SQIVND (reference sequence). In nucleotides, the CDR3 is TGTGCCAGTAGTAGGGGGACTAACTATGGCTACACCTTC. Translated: CASSRGTNYGYTF.

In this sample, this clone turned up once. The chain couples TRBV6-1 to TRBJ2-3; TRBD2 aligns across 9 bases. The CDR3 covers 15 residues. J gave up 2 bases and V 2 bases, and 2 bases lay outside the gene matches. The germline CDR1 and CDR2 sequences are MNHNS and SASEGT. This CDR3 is CASSELAGNTDTQYF. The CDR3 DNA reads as TGTGCCAGCAGTGAACTAGCGGGGAACACAGATACGCAGTATTTT.

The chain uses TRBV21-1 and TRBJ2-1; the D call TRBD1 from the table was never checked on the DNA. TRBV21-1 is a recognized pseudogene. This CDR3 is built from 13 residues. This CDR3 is CASRDRGLNEQFF. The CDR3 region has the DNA TGTGCCAGCAGGGACAGGGGGCTCAATGAGCAGTTCTTC.

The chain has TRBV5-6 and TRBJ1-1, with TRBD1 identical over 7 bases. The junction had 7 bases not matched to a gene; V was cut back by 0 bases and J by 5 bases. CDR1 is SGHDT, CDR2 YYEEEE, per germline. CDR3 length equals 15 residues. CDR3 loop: CASSLAGQVITEAFF. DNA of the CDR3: TGTGCCAGCAGCTTGGCCGGACAGGTAATAACTGAAGCTTTCTTT.